The sequence of this T cell receptor beta chain was determined in a study of radiotherapy plus CTLA-4 blockade in lung cancer. Libraries were prepared by immunoSEQ multiplex PCR; TCRdb keeps only in-frame clonotypes and omits some of them. The table records approximately 52,000 clones, about 76% of them present only once. Lung cancer patients with chemo-refractory metastatic non-small-cell disease were given focal radiation plus CTLA-4 blockade with ipilimumab. General observations from the study: Early shifts in blood T cell clones, with interferon-beta, reportedly predicted response best.

Regarding this clone: Its target is not known.

Germline V gives CDR1 SNHLY, CDR2 FYNNEI. CDR3 size: 13 residues. Trimming removed 8 bases from V and 10 bases from J; junction bases left unmatched: 10. The TCR originated in a human donor with non-small cell lung cancer whose response to radiotherapy plus ipilimumab could not be evaluated. This material consisted of peripheral blood, taken from a patient treated with radiotherapy plus ipilimumab. The chain employs TRBV2 and TRBJ1-5; 8 bases are a match to TRBD1. CDR3: CASVAGQVGPQHF. The CDR3 coding sequence is TGTGCCAGCGTTGCGGGACAGGTAGGTCCCCAGCATTTT.